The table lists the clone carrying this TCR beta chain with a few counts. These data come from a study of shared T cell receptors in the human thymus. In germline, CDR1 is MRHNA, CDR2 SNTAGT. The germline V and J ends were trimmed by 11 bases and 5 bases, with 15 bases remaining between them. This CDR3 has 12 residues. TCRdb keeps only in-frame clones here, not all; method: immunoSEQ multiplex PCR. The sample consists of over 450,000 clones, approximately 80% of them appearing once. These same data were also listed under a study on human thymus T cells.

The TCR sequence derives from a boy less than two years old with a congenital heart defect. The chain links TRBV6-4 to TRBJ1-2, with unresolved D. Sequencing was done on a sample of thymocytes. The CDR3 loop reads CAGFRGLYGYTF. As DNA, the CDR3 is TGTGCCGGCTTTCGAGGGCTGTATGGCTACACCTTC.